A selection of T cell receptor beta chains follows, all from one sample in a study of blood T cell repertoires in COVID-19. Here immunoSEQ multiplex PCR was the method, and the copy in TCRdb shows in-frame clones only, minus some. The table records roughly 30,000 clones, roughly 84% of them present only once. The specimen was peripheral blood. Source of these receptors: a man older than 75 with active COVID-19. The CDR3 runs from the conserved cysteine through the conserved F or W. Clone size is shown for a subset of rows, as once, few, many or a class of expanded clone.

clone_size: .
v_call: TRBV3-1/TRBV3-2
cdr3_aa: CASSLMEGGELFF

clone_size: few
v_call: TRBV15
cdr3_aa: CATSRSYRSEQFF

clone_size: .
v_call: TRBV15
cdr3_aa: CATNKQGVNNSPLHF

clone_size: once
v_call: TRBV19
cdr3_aa: CASSPRDRGAGNTIYF

clone_size: .
v_call: TRBV15
cdr3_aa: CATSSSTVRLGAVAKNIQYF

clone_size: .
v_call: TRBV3-1/TRBV3-2
cdr3_aa: CASSGQGDTDTQYF

clone_size: .
v_call: TRBV5-6
cdr3_aa: CASSLGGQGLNTEAFF

clone_size: .
v_call: TRBV2
cdr3_aa: CASTLRRTDTNQPQHF

clone_size: .
v_call: TRBV3-1/TRBV3-2
cdr3_aa: CASSQDLLAGPTSTDTQYF

clone_size: .
v_call: TRBV7-9
cdr3_aa: CASSLDVTSGGGKTQYF

clone_size: .
v_call: TRBV4-2
cdr3_aa: CASSQEGTGGGGNTDTQYF